The 13 T cell receptor beta chains presented below share a single source sample, sequenced in a study of vaccination and CD4 T cells after COVID-19. The Oncomine TCR Beta short-read assay was applied to DNA of cultured CD4+ T cells. TCRdb reanalysed the PCR reads using MiXCR and keeps one entry per CDR3 protein. The sample shows 15,000 to 20,000 distinct CDR3 sequences, about 32% of them seen only once. The antigens for these receptors are not known. Treatment noted: approximately 10-day PBMC culture with coronavirus spike peptide pools or control peptides (ViraFEST assay). The specimen was cultured CD4+ T cells from blood. These TCRs come from a human donor with COVID-19.

This clonotype was seen only a few times. The chain has TRBV24-1 and TRBJ1-1; no definite D call. V dropped 0 bases and J dropped 4 bases, with 11 bases sitting between them. From germline, CDR1 is KGHDR and CDR2 SFDVKD. The CDR3 extends over 15 amino acids. The CDR3 region has the DNA TGTGCCACCAGTGATTTGCCCCAGGCACGCACTGAAGCTTTCTTT. The encoded protein is CATSDLPQARTEAFF.

J is TRBJ2-2 and V is TRBV15, with TRBD2 matching 8 bases. J gave up 6 bases and V 3 bases, and 30 bases lay outside the gene matches. This CDR3 comprises 23 residues. The germline CDR1 and CDR2 sequences are LNHNV and YYDKDF (reference sequence). For the CDR3, the DNA is TGTGCCACCAGCAGCGGAAGGACTGCGGGGGGCGTTTTTGCTAGCGGGCAGGCCGGGGAGCTGTTTTTT. This codes for CATSSGRTAGGVFASGQAGELFF.

This clonotype turned up a few times. The chain recombines TRBV2 with TRBJ1-5, with TRBD1 identical over 10 bases. CDR1 and CDR2 from the germline V gene are SNHLY and FYNNEI. The CDR3 has 15 residues. V lost 6 bases and J lost 7; bases outside the gene matches: 9. The CDR3 sequence: CASSLTGGVGQPQHF. For the CDR3, the DNA is TGTGCCAGCAGCCTGACAGGGGGCGTGGGCCAGCCCCAGCATTTT.

This clonotype was observed a single time. The rearrangement links TRBV29-1 to TRBJ2-3; D not resolved. Germline V gene lookup returns CDR1 SQVTM and CDR2 ANQGSEA. V dropped 6 bases and J dropped 4 bases, with 14 bases sitting between them. The CDR3 runs to 13 residues. The CDR3 nucleotides are TGCAGCGTCTCTGCGGCGATGGCAGATACGCAGTATTTT. This encodes CSVSAAMADTQYF.

This clonotype was seen a few times. The gene calls are TRBV7-2 and TRBJ2-4, with TRBD2 matching 11 bases. The CDR3 is 17 amino acids. Germline CDR1 SGHTA, CDR2 FQGNSA. V shed 5 bases, J shed 7 bases, and the junction held 13 bases outside the gene matches. The CDR3 DNA reads TGTGCCAGCAGCCGAAATAGCGGGGGGGCCGGAGCGAACATTCAGTACTTC. As protein: CASSRNSGGAGANIQYF.

This clonotype has more than one count but fewer than ten. The V and J genes are TRBV6-1 and TRBJ1-6; D not resolved. Trimming shortened V by 5 bases and J by 0 bases, and 14 bases separated the two germline ends. Germline CDR1 reads MNHNS; CDR2 reads SASEGT. The CDR3 spans 17 residues. The CDR3 sequence is CASSRPLGGSYNSPLHF. CDR3 coding DNA: TGTGCCAGCAGTAGACCCTTAGGAGGCTCCTATAATTCACCCCTCCACTTT.

This clonotype was found a few times. The chain joins TRBV6-1 to TRBJ2-7; D perhaps matches TRBD1 (6 bases). CDR3 length: 13 residues. The V gene lost 7 bases and the J gene lost 7 bases, with 17 bases spanning the gap. Germline V CDR1 and CDR2: MNHNS, SASEGT. The CDR3 DNA follows: TGTGCCAGCACAGGCACAGGGATGGGGGAGCAGTACTTC. Translation gives CASTGTGMGEQYF.

V and J are TRBV7-2 and TRBJ2-1, with unresolved D. The CDR3 has 15 amino acids. Germline V gene sequence: CDR1 SGHTA, CDR2 FQGNSA. V lost 5 bases to trimming and J lost 5 bases, with 16 bases between them. CDR3 region: CASSPVELPNNEQFF. The CDR3 region has the DNA TGTGCCAGCAGCCCGGTGGAACTGCCAAACAATGAGCAGTTCTTC.

The chain joins TRBV6-4 to TRBJ2-2, with D tentatively TRBD1 (6 bases). Germline CDR1 is MRHNA and CDR2 is SNTAGT. The CDR3 spans 13 residues. Trimming cost V 8 bases and J 2 bases, with 9 bases left between them. CDR3 amino acids: CASRDINTGELFF. The CDR3 nucleotides are TGTGCCAGCCGGGACATCAACACCGGGGAGCTGTTTTTT.

This chain links TRBV27 with TRBJ1-3; D is ambiguous. Germline V lookup: CDR1 MNHEY, CDR2 SMNVEV (reference sequence). The CDR3 extends over 12 amino acids. V shed 3 bases and J shed 9 bases, with 9 bases lying between them. The CDR3 bases are TGTGCCAGCAGTTTTGATGGAGTCACCATATATTTT. Translating it yields CASSFDGVTIYF.

This clonotype appeared once. The chain links TRBV4-1 to TRBJ2-7; D gene ambiguous. The CDR3 consists of 15 residues. Germline V gene data show CDR1 as MGHRA and CDR2 as YSYEKL. V gave up 1 base and J gave up 0 bases, with 10 bases separating them. CDR3 sequence (DNA): TGCGCCAGCAGCCAAGGAGTCATCGGCTCCTACGAGCAGTACTTC. Its translation: CASSQGVIGSYEQYF.

The rearrangement joins TRBV6-5 to TRBJ2-5; possible D gene TRBD2, 6 bases. V lost 4 bases and J 5 bases, leaving 20 bases between the germline ends. Germline lookup yields CDR1 MNHEY and CDR2 SVGAGI. CDR3 length: 16 residues. The CDR3 DNA reads TGTGCCAGCAGTTCCCATAGAGTTGGCGGGGTGGAGACCCAGTACTTC. Translating gives CASSSHRVGGVETQYF.

The table lists this clonotype with a few counts. The rearrangement uses TRBV7-2 and TRBJ2-4, with 8 nucleotides matching TRBD1. The CDR3 loop spans 18 amino acids. Germline V gene sequence: CDR1 SGHTA, CDR2 FQGNSA. Germline trimming cut 1 base from V and 6 bases from J; bases unmatched to any gene: 14. The CDR3 DNA sequence: TGTGCCAGCAGCTTAGTAGGCCAGGGGGCGTCTTTTGGAAACATTCAGTACTTC. The encoded protein is CASSLVGQGASFGNIQYF.